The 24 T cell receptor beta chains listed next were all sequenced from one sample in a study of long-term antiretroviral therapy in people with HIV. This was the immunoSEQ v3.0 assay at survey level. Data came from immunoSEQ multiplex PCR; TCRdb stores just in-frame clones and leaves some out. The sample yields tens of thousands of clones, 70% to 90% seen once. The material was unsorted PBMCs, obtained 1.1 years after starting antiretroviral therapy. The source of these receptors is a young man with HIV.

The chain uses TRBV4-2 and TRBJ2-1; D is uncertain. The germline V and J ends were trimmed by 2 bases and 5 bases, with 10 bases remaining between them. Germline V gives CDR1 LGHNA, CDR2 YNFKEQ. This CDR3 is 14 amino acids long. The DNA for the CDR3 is TGTGCCAGCAGCCAATCTATCGGACACAATGAGCAGTTCTTC. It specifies CASSQSIGHNEQFF.

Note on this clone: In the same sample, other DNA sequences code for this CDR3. CDR3 nucleotides: TGCAGCGTCCGCCTAGACTCCTACGAGCAGTACTTC. It yields the protein CSVRLDSYEQYF. This rearrangement joins TRBV29-1 to TRBJ2-7; D unresolved. CDR1 SQVTM and CDR2 ANQGSEA come from the germline V gene. Trimming shortened V by 6 bases and J by 0 bases, and 9 bases separated the two germline ends. This CDR3 contains 12 residues.

DNA for the CDR3: TGTGCCAGCAGAGGGCTGGGCCAGGGGGTAGACGACTATGGCTACACCTTC. The encoded protein is CASRGLGQGVDDYGYTF. The V gene is TRBV9, the J gene TRBJ1-2; 7 nucleotides agree with TRBD1. Germline CDR1 and CDR2: SGDLS and YYNGEE. There are 17 residues in the CDR3. V lost 5 bases, J lost 3 bases, and 16 bases stayed unmatched.

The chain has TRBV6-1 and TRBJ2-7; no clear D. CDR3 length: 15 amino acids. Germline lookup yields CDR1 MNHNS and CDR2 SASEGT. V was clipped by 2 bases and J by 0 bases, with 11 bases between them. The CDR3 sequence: CASSELLVPSYEQYF. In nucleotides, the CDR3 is TGTGCCAGCAGTGAACTGCTAGTTCCCTCCTACGAGCAGTACTTC.

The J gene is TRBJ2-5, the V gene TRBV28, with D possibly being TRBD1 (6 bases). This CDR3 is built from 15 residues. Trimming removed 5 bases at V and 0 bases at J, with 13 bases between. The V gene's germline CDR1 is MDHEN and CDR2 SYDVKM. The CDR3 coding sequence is TGTGCCAGCAGTCCCGCGGACAGAGACCAAGAGACCCAGTACTTC. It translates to CASSPADRDQETQYF.

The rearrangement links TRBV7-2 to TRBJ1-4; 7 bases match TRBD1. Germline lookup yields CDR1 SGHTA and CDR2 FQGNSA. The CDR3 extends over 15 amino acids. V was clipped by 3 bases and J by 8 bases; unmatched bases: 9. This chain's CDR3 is CASSFSGQVGEKLFF. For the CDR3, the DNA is TGTGCCAGCAGCTTCTCTGGACAGGTTGGAGAAAAACTGTTTTTT.

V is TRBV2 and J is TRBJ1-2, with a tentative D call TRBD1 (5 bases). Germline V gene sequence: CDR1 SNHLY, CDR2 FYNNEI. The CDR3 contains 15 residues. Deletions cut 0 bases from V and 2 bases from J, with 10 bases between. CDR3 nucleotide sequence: TGTGCCAGCAGTGAAGCCCTGGGGGTGAACTATGGCTACACCTTC. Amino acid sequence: CASSEALGVNYGYTF. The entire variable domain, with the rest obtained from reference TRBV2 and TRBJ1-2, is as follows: EPEVTQTPSHQVTQMGQEVILRCVPISNHLYFYWYRQILGQKVEFLVSFYNNEISEKSEIFDDQFSVERPDGSNFTLKIRSTKLEDSAMYFCASSEALGVNYGYTFGSGTRLTVV.

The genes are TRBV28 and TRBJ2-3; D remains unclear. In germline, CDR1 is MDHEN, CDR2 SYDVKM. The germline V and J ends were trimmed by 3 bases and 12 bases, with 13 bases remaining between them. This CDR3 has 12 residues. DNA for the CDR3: TGTGCCAGCAGTTTGACCCTCGATGCTCAGTATTTT. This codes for CASSLTLDAQYF.

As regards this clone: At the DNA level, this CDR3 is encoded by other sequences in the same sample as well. This CDR3 is CASSAGGQPQHF. DNA for the CDR3: TGTGCCAGCAGCGCCGGGGGACAGCCCCAGCATTTT. This rearrangement joins TRBV9 to TRBJ1-5; D is perhaps TRBD1 (5 bases). CDR3 length: 12 amino acids. The germline V and J ends were trimmed by 3 bases and 7 bases, with 8 bases remaining between them. Germline loops: CDR1 SGDLS, CDR2 YYNGEE.

The CDR3 DNA follows: TGTGCCAGCAGTTACTACGAGGGCAACACTGAAGCTTTCTTT. Protein: CASSYYEGNTEAFF. This chain connects TRBV6-5 to TRBJ1-1; D not certain. There are 14 residues in the CDR3. Germline values: CDR1 MNHEY, CDR2 SVGAGI. Trimming cost V 1 base and J 2 bases, with 8 bases left between them.

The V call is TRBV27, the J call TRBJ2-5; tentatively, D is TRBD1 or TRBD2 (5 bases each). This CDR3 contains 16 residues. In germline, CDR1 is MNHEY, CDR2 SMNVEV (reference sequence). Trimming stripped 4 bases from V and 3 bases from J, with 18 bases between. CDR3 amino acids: CASSYRSFGAEETQYF. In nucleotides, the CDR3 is TGTGCCAGCAGTTATAGGAGTTTCGGGGCCGAAGAGACCCAGTACTTC.

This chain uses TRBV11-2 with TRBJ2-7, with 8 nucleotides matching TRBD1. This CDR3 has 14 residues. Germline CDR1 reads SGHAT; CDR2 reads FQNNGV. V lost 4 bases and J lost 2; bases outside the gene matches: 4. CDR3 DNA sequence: TGTGCCAGCAGCTCTTACAGGGGGGCCTACGAGCAGTACTTC. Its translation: CASSSYRGAYEQYF. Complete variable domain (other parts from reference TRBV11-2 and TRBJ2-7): EAGVAQSPRYKIIEKRQSVAFWCNPISGHATLYWYQQILGQGPKLLIQFQNNGVVDDSQLPKDRFSAERLKGVDSTLKIQPAKLEDSAVYLCASSSYRGAYEQYFGPGTRLTVT.

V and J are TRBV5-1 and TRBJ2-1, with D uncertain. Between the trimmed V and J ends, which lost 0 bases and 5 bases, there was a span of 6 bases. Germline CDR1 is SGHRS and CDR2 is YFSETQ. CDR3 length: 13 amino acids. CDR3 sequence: CASSLASNNEQFF. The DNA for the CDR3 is TGCGCCAGCAGCTTGGCGTCAAACAATGAGCAGTTCTTC.

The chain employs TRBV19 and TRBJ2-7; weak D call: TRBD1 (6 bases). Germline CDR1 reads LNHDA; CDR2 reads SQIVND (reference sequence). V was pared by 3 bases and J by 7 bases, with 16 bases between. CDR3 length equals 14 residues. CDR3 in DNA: TGTGCCAGTAGTATCCAACAGGGAATAGGGGAGCAGTACTTC. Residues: CASSIQQGIGEQYF.

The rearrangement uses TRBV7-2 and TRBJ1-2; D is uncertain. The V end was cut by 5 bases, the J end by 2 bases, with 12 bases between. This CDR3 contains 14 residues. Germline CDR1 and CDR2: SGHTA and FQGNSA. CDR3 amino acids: CASSRVMENYGYTF. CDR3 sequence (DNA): TGTGCCAGCAGCAGAGTGATGGAGAACTATGGCTACACCTTC.

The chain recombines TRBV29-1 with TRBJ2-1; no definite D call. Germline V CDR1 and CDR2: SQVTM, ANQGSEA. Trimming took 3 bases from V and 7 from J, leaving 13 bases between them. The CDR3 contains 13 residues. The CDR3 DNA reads TGCAGCGTTGACTGGGAAGGGCGGAATGAGCAGTTCTTC. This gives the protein CSVDWEGRNEQFF.

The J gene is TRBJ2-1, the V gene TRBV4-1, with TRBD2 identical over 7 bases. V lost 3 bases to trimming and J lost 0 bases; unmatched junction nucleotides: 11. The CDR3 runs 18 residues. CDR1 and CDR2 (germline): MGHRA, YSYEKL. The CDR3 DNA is TGCGCCAGCAGCCACCAAGACCTAGCGGTGAGCTCCTACAATGAGCAGTTCTTC. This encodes CASSHQDLAVSSYNEQFF.

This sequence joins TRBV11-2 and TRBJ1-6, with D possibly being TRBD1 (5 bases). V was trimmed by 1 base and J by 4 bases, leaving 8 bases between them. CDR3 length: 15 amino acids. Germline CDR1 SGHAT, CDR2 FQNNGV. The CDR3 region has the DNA TGTGCCAGCAGCTTAGTGGGACGTTATAATTCACCCCTCCACTTT. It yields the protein CASSLVGRYNSPLHF.

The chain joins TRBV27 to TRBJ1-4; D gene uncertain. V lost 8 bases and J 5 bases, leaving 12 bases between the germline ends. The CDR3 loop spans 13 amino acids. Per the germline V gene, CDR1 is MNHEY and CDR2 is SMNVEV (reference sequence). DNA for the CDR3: TGTGCCAGCTCTAGGAGGTGGAATGAAAAACTGTTTTTT. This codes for CASSRRWNEKLFF.

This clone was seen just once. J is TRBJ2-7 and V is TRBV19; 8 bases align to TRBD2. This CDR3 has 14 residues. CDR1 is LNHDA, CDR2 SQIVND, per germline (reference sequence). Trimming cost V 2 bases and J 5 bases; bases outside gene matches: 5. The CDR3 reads CASSITGRVHEQYF. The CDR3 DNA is TGTGCCAGTAGTATAACCGGGAGGGTTCACGAGCAGTACTTC.

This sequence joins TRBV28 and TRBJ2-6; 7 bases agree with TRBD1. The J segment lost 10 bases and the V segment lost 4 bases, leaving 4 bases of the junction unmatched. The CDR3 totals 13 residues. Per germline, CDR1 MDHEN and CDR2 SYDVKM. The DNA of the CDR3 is TGTGCCAGCAGTTACAGGGGAGTTAACGTCCTGACTTTC. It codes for CASSYRGVNVLTF.

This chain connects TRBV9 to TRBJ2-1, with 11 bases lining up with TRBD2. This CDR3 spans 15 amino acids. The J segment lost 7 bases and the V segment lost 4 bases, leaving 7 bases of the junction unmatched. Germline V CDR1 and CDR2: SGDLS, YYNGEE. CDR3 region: CASSLSGRAANEQFF. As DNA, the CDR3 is TGTGCCAGCAGCCTTAGCGGGAGGGCCGCAAATGAGCAGTTCTTC.

CDR3 residues: CASSFGQLTGELFF. The CDR3 DNA is TGTGCCAGCAGCTTCGGCCAGTTAACCGGGGAGCTGTTTTTT. The chain links TRBV7-9 to TRBJ2-2; no definite D call. The germline V gene has CDR1 SEHNR and CDR2 FQNEAQ (reference sequence). The CDR3 is made up of 14 amino acids. Trimming pared 3 bases from V and 5 bases from J, leaving 10 bases between.

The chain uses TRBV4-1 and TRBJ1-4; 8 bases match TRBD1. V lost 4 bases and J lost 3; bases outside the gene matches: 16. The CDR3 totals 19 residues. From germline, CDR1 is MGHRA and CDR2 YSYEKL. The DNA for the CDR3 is TGCGCCAGCAGCCTTCGCATACCAGGGGGCGCCTCAGCTAATGAAAAACTGTTTTTT. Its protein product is CASSLRIPGGASANEKLFF.